Each of the 27 T cell receptor beta chains below was sequenced from the same sample in a study. Cells sorted as Tregs were CD4+, CD25+ and CD127-/low. TCRdb used MiXCR to reprocess the 5' RACE reads, holding one entry per CDR3 protein. Of over 45,000 distinct CDR3 sequences listed, less than 30% are singletons. The specimen was tumor-infiltrating Tregs sorted from the breast tumor. The receptors were sampled from a female donor with breast cancer.

Points on this clonotype: This may come from a read error, since a much larger clone is one base off. The chain joins TRBV12-5 to TRBJ1-2, with D uncertain. The CDR3 length is 13 residues. The V gene's germline CDR1 is LGHNT and CDR2 FRNRAP. Trimming stripped 10 bases from V and 8 bases from J, with 20 bases between. The CDR3 DNA is TGTGCTACCTCCCCGGACGTACTCGGCGGCTACACCTTC. Its translation: CATSPDVLGGYTF.

This clonotype has a handful of counts. The chain has TRBV15 and TRBJ1-1; TRBD1 might be the D (5 bases). Germline-derived CDR1 and CDR2 are LNHNV and YYDKDF (reference sequence). The V end lost 0 bases, the J end lost 0 bases, and 11 bases lay between the germline ends. This CDR3 comprises 16 residues. The CDR3 DNA follows: TGTGCCACCAGCAGAGAGACCGGGACCATGAACACTGAAGCTTTCTTT. It specifies CATSRETGTMNTEAFF.

The gene calls are TRBV9 and TRBJ1-2; possible D gene TRBD1, 5 bases. CDR1 and CDR2 from the germline V gene are SGDLS and YYNGEE. The V and J ends lost 0 bases and 4 bases respectively, with 13 bases between them. This CDR3 contains 15 residues. The CDR3 DNA reads TGTGCCAGCAGCGTAGGAGGGGCCGCGAGCTATGGCTACACCTTC. It yields the protein CASSVGGAASYGYTF.

With respect to this clonotype: This sequence may be a read error, since a much larger clone differs from it by one base. The J gene is TRBJ2-7, the V gene TRBV7-9; 7 positions match TRBD1. CDR1 SEHNR and CDR2 FQNEAQ come from the germline V gene (reference sequence). This CDR3 region has 14 residues. The trim removed 3 bases at V and 0 bases at J, leaving 2 bases unmatched. CDR3 residues: CASSFAGGSYEQYF. The CDR3 nucleotides are TGTGCCAGCAGCTTCGCAGGGGGCTCCTACGAGCAGTACTTC.

V gene TRBV11-2 combines with J gene TRBJ1-1, with D uncertain. The germline V gene encodes CDR1 SGHAT and CDR2 FQNNGV. With 10 bases removed from V and 0 bases from J, the gap between germline ends came to 12 bases. The CDR3 covers 13 residues. CDR3 amino acids: CATFGRLNTEAFF. The CDR3 DNA reads as TGTGCCACCTTCGGACGGTTGAACACTGAAGCTTTCTTT.

This sequence joins TRBV5-1 and TRBJ1-2; 8 bases map to TRBD1. CDR3 size: 16 residues. CDR1 SGHRS and CDR2 YFSETQ come from the germline V gene. Trimming took 3 bases from V and 5 from J; bases not matched to a gene: 12. The CDR3 loop reads CASSSLPGQGGYGYTF. The CDR3 DNA sequence: TGCGCCAGCAGCTCCTTACCCGGACAGGGCGGGTATGGCTACACCTTC.

This chain connects TRBV7-2 to TRBJ1-1; D unclear. Germline CDR1 and CDR2: SGHTA and FQGNSA. This CDR3 comprises 14 residues. Deletions cut 1 base from V and 2 bases from J, with 8 bases between. CDR3 DNA: TGTGCCAGCAGCTTAGTAGGGATCAACACTGAAGCTTTCTTT. Translation gives CASSLVGINTEAFF.

This clonotype has only a few counts. V gene TRBV5-1 combines with J gene TRBJ2-7, with a possible D match to TRBD2 (5 bases). Germline V gene lookup returns CDR1 SGHRS and CDR2 YFSETQ. This CDR3 is 13 amino acids long. Trimming took off 0 bases at V and 3 bases at J, with 7 bases between the two ends. As DNA, the CDR3 is TGCGCCAGCAGCTTGGCCAGCGGCTACGAGCAGTACTTC. Translated: CASSLASGYEQYF.

This clonotype has only a few counts. The rearrangement links TRBV7-2 to TRBJ1-5; possible D gene TRBD1, 5 bases. This CDR3 has 18 amino acids. V was shortened by 5 bases and J by 6 bases, with 26 bases between the two germline ends. Germline CDR1 is SGHTA and CDR2 is FQGNSA. CDR3 region: CASSLRSVWGGNPQPQHF. Written as DNA, the CDR3 is TGTGCCAGCAGCCTTAGGTCTGTGTGGGGGGGAAATCCTCAGCCCCAGCATTTT.

This clonotype was detected a few times. The chain couples TRBV7-2 to TRBJ2-7; D perhaps matches TRBD1 (6 bases). Trimming cost V 5 bases and J 1 base, with 18 bases left between them. In germline, CDR1 is SGHTA, CDR2 FQGNSA. This CDR3 is 16 amino acids long. The CDR3, as DNA: TGTGCCAGCAGCCCTTCGAGGGGCAGGGGATCCTACGAGCAGTACTTC. Encoded protein: CASSPSRGRGSYEQYF.

This chain uses TRBV5-1 with TRBJ1-1; perhaps TRBD1 as D (5 bases). The germline V gene encodes CDR1 SGHRS and CDR2 YFSETQ. The V end was cut by 0 bases, the J end by 6 bases, with 9 bases between. CDR3 length: 13 residues. The CDR3 is CASSLESGAEAFF. The DNA of the CDR3 is TGCGCCAGCAGCTTGGAATCGGGGGCTGAAGCTTTCTTT.

Note on this clonotype: A junction boundary mismatches the germline segment, possibly from a read error. This chain links TRBV7-7 with TRBJ1-6; no clear D. The CDR3 runs 13 residues. Germline loops: CDR1 SSHAT, CDR2 FNYEAQ (reference sequence). The CDR3 DNA is TGTGCTAGCAGCTCAAATAAGGGAAACACCCTCCACTTT. Protein sequence: CASSSNKGNTLHF.

The rearrangement links TRBV6-2 or TRBV6-3 to TRBJ2-7; TRBD2 matches 9 bases. With V trimmed by 0 bases and J by 5 bases, 5 bases remained unmatched. Germline CDR1 and CDR2: MNHEY and SVGEGT. The CDR3 loop spans 15 amino acids. The CDR3 loop is CASSYSVAGVNEQYF. For the CDR3, the DNA is TGTGCCAGCAGTTACTCGGTAGCGGGAGTTAACGAGCAGTACTTC.

The gene calls are TRBV5-1 and TRBJ2-1, with 7 bases lining up with TRBD2. CDR3 length equals 15 residues. Germline V CDR1 and CDR2: SGHRS, YFSETQ. V lost 7 bases, J lost 10 bases, and 17 bases stayed unmatched. CDR3 DNA: TGCGCCAGCGCCATGGGGACTATCACAGCTGACGAGCAGTTCTTC. Its translation is CASAMGTITADEQFF.

This clonotype was seen at least ten times. The rearrangement joins TRBV20-1 to TRBJ2-7, with 12 bases identical to TRBD2. The V and J ends lost 2 bases and 4 bases, in that order; junction bases with no gene match: 3. The CDR3 spans 14 residues. Germline CDR1 and CDR2: DFQATT and SNEGSKA (reference sequence). CDR3 residues: CSARLAGGRYEQYF. In DNA, the CDR3 is TGCAGTGCTAGACTAGCGGGAGGGCGTTACGAGCAGTACTTC.

By share, this clonotype ranks as medium-sized. The chain employs TRBV20-1 and TRBJ1-1; 9 positions match TRBD1. The CDR3 loop spans 15 amino acids. After removal of 4 bases from V and 1 base from J, the junction contained 7 bases not matched to a gene. From germline, CDR1 is DFQATT and CDR2 SNEGSKA (reference sequence). The CDR3 DNA is TGCAGTGCTACAACCCCGGACAGGGGGAACACTGAAGCTTTCTTT. Translated: CSATTPDRGNTEAFF.

This clonotype was seen more than once but under ten times. The CDR3 region is CSARGQRRNTIYF. In DNA, the CDR3 is TGCAGTGCTAGGGGACAGCGGAGAAACACCATATATTTT. The rearrangement uses TRBV20-1 and TRBJ1-3; 7 bases align to TRBD1. The V and J ends lost 3 bases and 5 bases, in that order; junction bases with no gene match: 4. From germline, CDR1 is DFQATT and CDR2 SNEGSKA (reference sequence). The CDR3 has 13 amino acids.

This clonotype has just a few counts. This chain uses TRBV12-3 or TRBV12-4 with TRBJ1-2; D gene ambiguous. Trimming took 5 bases from V and 7 from J, leaving 17 bases between them. The length of the CDR3 is 14 residues. The CDR3 sequence is CASSPRAGSSGYTF. DNA of the CDR3: TGTGCCAGCAGTCCACGGGCGGGGAGTAGTGGCTACACCTTC.

This clonotype was seen ten or more times. The chain joins TRBV4-1 to TRBJ2-3, with 12 bases lining up with TRBD2. The junction had 15 bases not matched to a gene; V was cut back by 0 bases and J by 5 bases. The CDR3 extends over 20 amino acids. Germline V lookup: CDR1 MGHRA, CDR2 YSYEKL. In DNA form, the CDR3 reads TGCGCCAGCAGCCAAGATCCAAGAAACCGACTAGCGGGAGCTGGAGATACGCAGTATTTT. Protein product: CASSQDPRNRLAGAGDTQYF.

In regard to this clonotype: A much larger clone differs from this one at a single base, so this may be a read error. The genes are TRBV5-6 and TRBJ2-5; D assignment may be TRBD1 or TRBD2 (5 bases each). Per germline, CDR1 SGHDT and CDR2 YYEEEE. The CDR3 contains 15 residues. CDR3 nucleotides: TGTGCCGGCAGCTTGGTGGGGGTAGGATTGGAGACCCAGTACTTC. Residues: CAGSLVGVGLETQYF.

The chain links TRBV4-2 to TRBJ1-2; possibly TRBD1 for D (5 bases). The CDR3 has 16 residues. V lost 8 bases to trimming and J lost 3 bases, with 22 bases between them. CDR1 is LGHNA and CDR2 is YNFKEQ in the germline V gene. CDR3 loop: CASSPRSGGSDYGYTF. The DNA for the CDR3 is TGTGCCAGCTCCCCAAGATCCGGGGGATCTGACTATGGCTACACCTTC.

This clonotype has more than one count but fewer than ten. The chain's CDR3 is CATSRDGGVTEAFF. The CDR3 DNA reads TGTGCCACCAGCAGAGATGGGGGCGTGACTGAAGCTTTCTTT. The chain couples TRBV15 to TRBJ1-1, with D perhaps TRBD1 (6 bases). V lost 0 bases and J lost 5, with 10 bases in between. In germline, CDR1 is LNHNV, CDR2 YYDKDF (reference sequence). The CDR3 contains 14 residues.

Worth noting for this clonotype: The germline gene is not matched at one end of the junction; a read error may be the cause. The rearrangement joins TRBV7-3 to TRBJ1-1; 8 bases are shared with TRBD1. The CDR3 length is 14 residues. CDR1 is SGHTA and CDR2 is FQGTGA in the germline V gene. The CDR3 coding sequence is TGTACCAGCAGCCTGACATCAGGGGGCATTGAAGCTTTCTTT. Protein sequence: CTSSLTSGGIEAFF. Based on the CDR3 plus reference TRBV7-3 and TRBJ1-1, the full variable domain is GAGVSQTPSNKVTEKGKYVELRCDPISGHTALYWYRQSLGQGPEFLIYFQGTGAADDSGLPNDRFFAVRPEGSVSTLKIQRTERGDSAVYLCTSSLTSGGIEAFFGQGTRLTVV.

The genes are TRBV4-1 and TRBJ1-5; D might be TRBD1 (6 bases). This CDR3 comprises 14 residues. V was trimmed by 3 bases and J by 3 bases, leaving 9 bases between them. Germline loops: CDR1 MGHRA, CDR2 YSYEKL. CDR3 amino acids: CASSHRDTNQPQHF. The CDR3 coding sequence is TGCGCCAGCAGCCATCGGGACACCAATCAGCCCCAGCATTTT.

In the case of this clonotype: Here the CDR3 omits its conserved ending phenylalanine or tryptophan, so a read error is the likely source. No DNA is shown, since the ends of the CDR3 on it are uncertain; the CDR3 is the one TCRdb lists. This chain connects TRBV21-1 to TRBJ1-3; TRBD1 reflects the table's D call only, with no check against the DNA. TRBV21-1 is shown as a pseudogene. The CDR3 contains 12 residues when both ends are counted. The CDR3 sequence is CASSKDVRTLWI.

As concerns this clonotype: This may be a read error: a much more frequent sequence differs by one nucleotide. As DNA, the CDR3 is TGTGCCAGCAGTTACGACAGACCGTTCTCTGGGGCCAACGTCCCGACTTTC. It is translated as CASSYDRPFSGANVPTF. The chain joins TRBV6-5 to TRBJ2-6; perhaps TRBD1 as D (5 bases). Looked up from germline, CDR1 is MNHEY and CDR2 is SVGAGI. CDR3 length: 17 amino acids.

Only a few counts were recorded for this clonotype. The gene calls are TRBV7-2 and TRBJ2-7, with D tentatively TRBD1 (5 bases). Trimming took 5 bases from V and 4 from J, leaving 18 bases between them. CDR3 length: 15 amino acids. Looked up from germline, CDR1 is SGHTA and CDR2 is FQGNSA. The CDR3 loop reads CASSPRGSQGYEQYF. DNA of the CDR3: TGTGCCAGCAGCCCTAGAGGCTCCCAGGGATACGAGCAGTACTTC. The entire variable domain, with the rest obtained from reference TRBV7-2 and TRBJ2-7, is as follows: GAGVSQSPSNKVTEKGKDVELRCDPISGHTALYWYRQSLGQGLEFLIYFQGNSAPDKSGLPSDRFSAERTGGSVSTLTIQRTQQEDSAVYLCASSPRGSQGYEQYFGPGTRLTVT.